The 23 T cell receptor beta chains in this list originate from one sample, sequenced in a study of spatial heterogeneity in lung cancer. As for time point: blood at routine non-recurrence follow-up after resection. Whole RNA came from tumor, nontumor lung or frozen PBMC and was sequenced without being sorted. TCRdb recomputed calls from the 5' RACE reads with MiXCR, one row per CDR3 protein. The sample shows some 110,000 distinct CDR3 sequences, more than 10% of them seen only once. The starting material was PBMCs, obtained at follow-up. These receptors were obtained from a male donor with early-stage non-small cell lung cancer.

This clonotype was picked up a small number of times. CDR3 bases: TGCGCCAGCAGCCGGGGGGGTCAGACCCGGGGCACAGATACGCAGTATTTT. Protein product: CASSRGGQTRGTDTQYF. V gene TRBV4-1 combines with J gene TRBJ2-3, with TRBD2 matching over 7 bases. The CDR3 covers 17 residues. Germline CDR1 and CDR2: MGHRA and YSYEKL. The V gene end was trimmed by 4 bases and the J gene end by 1 base; junction bases not matched to a gene: 11.

This sequence joins TRBV28 and TRBJ2-5, with D unresolved. The V gene's germline CDR1 is MDHEN and CDR2 SYDVKM. Trimming shortened V by 8 bases and J by 7 bases, and 14 bases separated the two germline ends. The CDR3 runs to 12 residues. The DNA for the CDR3 is TGTGCCAGCGGTACCCACACTTGGACCCAGTACTTC. It codes for CASGTHTWTQYF.

The gene calls are TRBV12-3 or TRBV12-4 and TRBJ1-6; no clear D gene. V lost 3 bases and J 9 bases, leaving 15 bases between the germline ends. There are 15 residues in the CDR3. This chain's CDR3 is CASSFASQNGSPLHF. Written as DNA, the CDR3 is TGTGCCAGCAGTTTCGCCAGCCAGAACGGTTCACCCCTCCACTTT.

This clonotype was observed a handful of times. V and J are TRBV7-6 and TRBJ1-1; D is ambiguous. The V end was cut by 1 base, the J end by 2 bases, with 8 bases between. CDR1 is SGHVS and CDR2 is FNYEAQ in the germline V gene. CDR3 length: 14 amino acids. CDR3 protein: CASSLGDSNTEAFF. CDR3 DNA sequence: TGTGCCAGCAGCTTAGGCGATTCAAACACTGAAGCTTTCTTT.

This clonotype was counted a few times. The chain carries TRBV28 and TRBJ2-5; D unclear. Germline CDR1 MDHEN, CDR2 SYDVKM. V was cut by 5 bases and J by 1 base, with 11 bases left in between. CDR3 length: 14 residues. In DNA form, the CDR3 reads TGTGCCAGCAGTATTTACGGATTCCAAGAGACCCAGTACTTC. Translating gives CASSIYGFQETQYF.

V and J are TRBV12-3 or TRBV12-4 and TRBJ2-3, with TRBD2 as a possible D gene (7 bases). The CDR3 runs to 15 residues. The V and J ends lost 8 bases and 4 bases respectively, with 19 bases between them. CDR3 loop: CASSFRGGGADTQYF. The CDR3 region has the DNA TGTGCCAGCTCGTTTAGGGGGGGCGGGGCAGATACGCAGTATTTT.

This clonotype was detected ten times or more. This chain connects TRBV7-2 to TRBJ2-3, with 14 bases that match TRBD2. Trimming cost V 4 bases and J 4 bases; bases outside gene matches: 16. Germline V CDR1 and CDR2: SGHTA, FQGNSA. This CDR3 has 20 amino acids. For the CDR3, the DNA is TGTGCCAGCAGCTCAAGACCGACTAGCGGGGGGGGCGGTTTTGCAGATACGCAGTATTTT. Translation gives CASSSRPTSGGGGFADTQYF.

The chain links TRBV4-1 to TRBJ1-3, with D unclear. This CDR3 region has 15 residues. The germline CDR1 and CDR2 sequences are MGHRA and YSYEKL. Deletions cut 5 bases from V and 0 bases from J, with 11 bases between. The CDR3 DNA follows: TGCGCCAGCAGCTTACGTAGGGACTCTGGAAACACCATATATTTT. Translation gives CASSLRRDSGNTIYF.

This CDR3 reads CASSERTGGGTGELFF. The CDR3 nucleotides read TGCGCCAGCAGTGAGCGGACAGGGGGCGGCACCGGGGAGCTGTTTTTT. V usage is TRBV10-1 and J usage is TRBJ2-2, with TRBD1 matching over 11 bases. The V gene end was trimmed by 2 bases and the J gene end by 4 bases; junction bases not matched to a gene: 3. Germline assignment: CDR1 WNHNN and CDR2 SYGVQD (reference sequence). The CDR3 has 16 amino acids.

This clonotype was recorded many times. The chain is built from TRBV12-3 or TRBV12-4 and TRBJ2-3; weak D call: TRBD1 (5 bases). Trimming removed 7 bases from V and 6 bases from J, with 29 bases in between. This CDR3 is built from 18 residues. This chain's CDR3 is CASTSGNILGRRSDTQYF. CDR3 DNA: TGTGCCAGCACTTCAGGGAATATTCTAGGTCGCCGTTCGGATACGCAGTATTTT.

This clonotype came up many times. V usage is TRBV7-8 and J usage is TRBJ2-1; D is uncertain. Germline CDR1 is SGHVS and CDR2 is FQNEAQ. V was clipped by 7 bases and J by 7 bases, with 17 bases between them. The CDR3 length is 14 residues. CDR3 loop: CASIPTRRSNEQFF. CDR3 DNA: TGTGCCAGCATACCCACGCGAAGGTCGAATGAGCAGTTCTTC. Supplemented by reference TRBV7-8 and TRBJ2-1, the full variable domain reads GAGVSQSPRYKVAKRGQDVALRCDPISGHVSLFWYQQALGQGPEFLTYFQNEAQLDKSGLPSDRFFAERPEGSVSTLKIQRTQQEDSAVYLCASIPTRRSNEQFFGPGTRLTVL.

The chain joins TRBV7-8 to TRBJ2-5; D uncertain. The CDR3 contains 14 residues. Per the germline V gene, CDR1 is SGHVS and CDR2 is FQNEAQ. V lost 1 base to trimming and J lost 1 base, with 7 bases between them. The CDR3 region is CASSLGDLQETQYF. The DNA of the CDR3 is TGTGCCAGCAGCTTAGGAGACCTCCAAGAGACCCAGTACTTC.

The V gene is TRBV6-2 or TRBV6-3, the J gene TRBJ2-2; 8 bases agree with TRBD2. There are 15 residues in the CDR3. Losses at the gene ends were 2 bases for V and 4 bases for J; bases not matched to a gene: 3. Germline assignment: CDR1 MNHEY and CDR2 SVGEGT. CDR3 loop: CASSYVAGGTGELFF. CDR3 DNA sequence: TGTGCCAGCAGTTACGTGGCGGGAGGCACCGGGGAGCTGTTTTTT.

The rearrangement joins TRBV5-1 to TRBJ2-7, with a tentative D call TRBD1 (5 bases). Germline V CDR1 and CDR2: SGHRS, YFSETQ. The CDR3 has 14 residues. Trimming shortened V by 4 bases and J by 2 bases, and 13 bases separated the two germline ends. CDR3 nucleotides: TGCGCCAGCAGCGAAACCCCAGGGACCTACGAGCAGTACTTC. It is translated as CASSETPGTYEQYF.

CDR3: CASSTGQANTGELFF. The DNA of the CDR3 is TGTGCCAGTAGTACAGGACAGGCGAACACCGGGGAGCTGTTTTTT. The V call is TRBV19, the J call TRBJ2-2; TRBD1 matches at 7 bases. The germline V gene has CDR1 LNHDA and CDR2 SQIVND (reference sequence). Trimming took 4 bases from V and 0 from J; bases not matched to a gene: 2. The CDR3 length is 15 residues.

This clonotype was counted between two and nine times. This sequence joins TRBV3-1 and TRBJ2-7; D might be TRBD2 (7 bases). The CDR3 loop spans 15 amino acids. The ends were cut back, 4 bases at V and 3 bases at J, with 16 bases in the middle. Germline CDR1 LGHDT, CDR2 YNNKEL (reference sequence). In DNA, the CDR3 is TGTGCCAGCAGCCTTTCCGGGGGCGGGAGCTACGAGCAGTACTTC. This encodes CASSLSGGGSYEQYF.

The V and J genes are TRBV5-1 and TRBJ1-6, with a tentative D call TRBD1 (5 bases). From germline, CDR1 is SGHRS and CDR2 YFSETQ. Between the trimmed V and J ends, which lost 4 bases and 0 bases, there was a span of 14 bases. The CDR3 spans 17 residues. In DNA, the CDR3 is TGCGCCAGCAGCCTGGTGATAAGGGGCTCCTATAATTCACCCCTCCACTTT. This codes for CASSLVIRGSYNSPLHF.

This clonotype was seen a few times. V gene TRBV4-1 combines with J gene TRBJ1-2; TRBD1 matches at 7 bases. CDR3 length equals 16 residues. Per the germline V gene, CDR1 is MGHRA and CDR2 is YSYEKL. After removal of 2 bases from V and 2 bases from J, the junction contained 8 bases not matched to a gene. The CDR3 nucleotides are TGCGCCAGCAGCCAACCGACCCAGGGGGTAAACTATGGCTACACCTTC. Translated, it gives CASSQPTQGVNYGYTF.

This rearrangement joins TRBV28 to TRBJ2-1, with a tentative D call TRBD1 (7 bases). The germline V gene has CDR1 MDHEN and CDR2 SYDVKM. V was trimmed by 2 bases and J by 5 bases, leaving 16 bases between them. This CDR3 region has 16 residues. CDR3 DNA: TGTGCCAGCAGTTTAAGGCGACAGGGAGGACACAATGAGCAGTTCTTC. Protein product: CASSLRRQGGHNEQFF.

Only a few counts were recorded for this clonotype. The chain recombines TRBV12-5 with TRBJ2-1; D is perhaps TRBD1 (5 bases). This CDR3 region has 14 residues. V was shortened by 2 bases and J by 9 bases, with 14 bases between the two germline ends. Per germline, CDR1 LGHNT and CDR2 FRNRAP. For the CDR3, the DNA is TGTGCTAGTGGTTTGACCCAGGGTGCCGGTGAGCAGTTCTTC. It is translated as CASGLTQGAGEQFF.

This clonotype rates as medium-sized. The chain combines TRBV29-1 with TRBJ2-5; the D gene is possibly TRBD1 (6 bases). The CDR3 has 12 amino acids. Germline CDR1 and CDR2: SQVTM and ANQGSEA. The V gene lost 3 bases and the J gene lost 6 bases, with 11 bases spanning the gap. CDR3 bases: TGCAGCGTTGAGGAACAGGGCAAGACCCAGTACTTC. This encodes CSVEEQGKTQYF.

This clonotype was counted many times. The chain joins TRBV4-1 to TRBJ1-2, with D unclear. The CDR3 is made up of 16 amino acids. The germline gives CDR1 MGHRA, CDR2 YSYEKL. V lost 1 base and J 0 bases, leaving 12 bases between the germline ends. The CDR3, as DNA: TGCGCCAGCAGCCAAGGGGTCTTCCAAGCTAACTATGGCTACACCTTC. Translation gives CASSQGVFQANYGYTF.

This clonotype was observed many times. The rearrangement uses TRBV28 and TRBJ2-1; D is perhaps TRBD2 (6 bases). Germline CDR1 reads MDHEN; CDR2 reads SYDVKM. With 4 bases removed from V and 5 bases from J, the gap between germline ends came to 18 bases. This CDR3 spans 16 amino acids. CDR3 sequence: CASSSMPGTSHNEQFF. The CDR3 coding sequence is TGTGCCAGCAGTTCCATGCCGGGGACTTCACACAATGAGCAGTTCTTC.